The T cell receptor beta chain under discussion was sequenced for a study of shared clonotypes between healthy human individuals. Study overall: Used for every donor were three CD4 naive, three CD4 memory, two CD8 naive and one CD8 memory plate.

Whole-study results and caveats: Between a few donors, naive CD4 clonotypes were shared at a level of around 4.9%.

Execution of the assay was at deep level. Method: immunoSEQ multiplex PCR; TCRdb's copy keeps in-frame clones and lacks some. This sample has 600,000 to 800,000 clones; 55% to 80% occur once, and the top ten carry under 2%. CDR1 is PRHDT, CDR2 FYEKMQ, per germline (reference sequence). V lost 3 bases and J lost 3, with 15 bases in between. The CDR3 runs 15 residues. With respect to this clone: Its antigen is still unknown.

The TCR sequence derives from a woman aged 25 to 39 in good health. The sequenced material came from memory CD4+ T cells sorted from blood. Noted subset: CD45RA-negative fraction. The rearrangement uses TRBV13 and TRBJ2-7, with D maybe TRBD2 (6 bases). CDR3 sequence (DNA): TGTGCCAGCAGCTTCATGAAGGGGACTTTCTACGAGCAGTACTTC. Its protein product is CASSFMKGTFYEQYF.